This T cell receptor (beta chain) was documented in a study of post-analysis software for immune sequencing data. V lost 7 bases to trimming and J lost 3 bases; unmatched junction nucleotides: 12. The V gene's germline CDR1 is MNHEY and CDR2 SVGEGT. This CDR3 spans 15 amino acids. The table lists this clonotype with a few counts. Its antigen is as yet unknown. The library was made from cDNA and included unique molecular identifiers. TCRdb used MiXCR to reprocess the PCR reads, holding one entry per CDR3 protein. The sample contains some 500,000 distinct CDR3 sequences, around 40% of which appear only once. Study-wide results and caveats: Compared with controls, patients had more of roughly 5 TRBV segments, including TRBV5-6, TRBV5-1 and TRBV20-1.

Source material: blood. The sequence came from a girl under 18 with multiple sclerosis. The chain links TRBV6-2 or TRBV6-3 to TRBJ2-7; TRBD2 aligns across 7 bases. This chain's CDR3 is CASTSRGLADYEQYF. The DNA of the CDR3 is TGTGCCAGCACCTCGCGAGGGCTAGCGGACTACGAGCAGTACTTC.